The clone carrying this TCR beta chain was detected only once. These data come from a study of blood T cell repertoires in COVID-19. From germline, CDR1 is MNHEY and CDR2 SMNVEV (reference sequence). The ends were cut back, 11 bases at V and 5 bases at J, with 15 bases in the middle. The CDR3 is 13 residues long. Participant ages covered about 18 to 100 years across around 25 US areas. Participants' own reports of clinical history determined their cohort assignment. Data came from immunoSEQ multiplex PCR; TCRdb stores just in-frame clones and leaves some out. The repertoire has roughly 190,000 clones, around 84% of them found once; the top ten carry roughly 3.2%.

The rearrangement joins TRBV27 to TRBJ2-2, with D possibly TRBD2 on 6 matching bases. The sequence was obtained from a woman younger than 45 who had recovered from COVID-19. The sequencing input was PBMCs or T cells enriched from blood (not recorded which). The CDR3 loop reads CAVRGGWTGELFF. For the CDR3, the DNA is TGTGCCGTCCGTGGGGGGTGGACCGGGGAGCTGTTTTTT.